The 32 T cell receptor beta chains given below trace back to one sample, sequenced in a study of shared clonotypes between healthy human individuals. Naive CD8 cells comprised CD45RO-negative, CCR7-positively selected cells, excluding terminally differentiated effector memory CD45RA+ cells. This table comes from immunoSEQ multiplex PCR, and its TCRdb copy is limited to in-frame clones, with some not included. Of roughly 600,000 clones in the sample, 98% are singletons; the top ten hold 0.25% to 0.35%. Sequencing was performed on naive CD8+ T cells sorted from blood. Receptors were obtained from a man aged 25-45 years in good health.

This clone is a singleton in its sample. The CDR3 DNA sequence: TGTGCCAGCAGCGGGCTGGAGGCGGGAGCTAAGGATGAGCAGTTCTTC. It translates to CASSGLEAGAKDEQFF. The chain couples TRBV9 to TRBJ2-1; TRBD2 matches 7 bases. This CDR3 is built from 16 residues. V was pared by 3 bases and J by 8 bases, with 14 bases of the junction left unmatched. Germline CDR1 reads SGDLS; CDR2 reads YYNGEE.

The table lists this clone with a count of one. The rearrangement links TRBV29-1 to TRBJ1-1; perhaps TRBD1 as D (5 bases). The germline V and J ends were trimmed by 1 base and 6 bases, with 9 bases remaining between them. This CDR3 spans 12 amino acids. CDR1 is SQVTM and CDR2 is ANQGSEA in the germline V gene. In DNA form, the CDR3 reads TGCAGCGTTGAAGGGCGAGGGGCTGAAGCTTTCTTT. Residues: CSVEGRGAEAFF.

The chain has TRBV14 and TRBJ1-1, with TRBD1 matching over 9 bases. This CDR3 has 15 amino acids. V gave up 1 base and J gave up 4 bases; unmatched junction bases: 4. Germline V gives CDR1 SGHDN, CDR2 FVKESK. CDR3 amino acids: CASSQADRGSTEAFF. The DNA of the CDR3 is TGTGCCAGCAGCCAAGCGGACAGGGGCAGCACTGAAGCTTTCTTT.

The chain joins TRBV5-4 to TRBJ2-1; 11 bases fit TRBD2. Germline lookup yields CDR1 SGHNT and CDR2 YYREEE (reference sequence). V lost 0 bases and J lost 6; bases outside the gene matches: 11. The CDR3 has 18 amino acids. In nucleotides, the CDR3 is TGTGCCAGCAGCTTGGGCAGTAAGACTAGCGGGGCCTTCAATGAGCAGTTCTTC. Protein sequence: CASSLGSKTSGAFNEQFF.

The CDR3 bases are TGTGCCAGCAGCTTGCTTCCGGACAGGGAAGGCGAGCAGTACTTC. The encoded protein is CASSLLPDREGEQYF. This chain links TRBV5-4 with TRBJ2-7; TRBD1 agrees at 8 bases. The CDR3 has 15 residues. CDR1 and CDR2 (germline): SGHNT, YYREEE (reference sequence). J gave up 6 bases and V 1 base, and 9 bases lay outside the gene matches.

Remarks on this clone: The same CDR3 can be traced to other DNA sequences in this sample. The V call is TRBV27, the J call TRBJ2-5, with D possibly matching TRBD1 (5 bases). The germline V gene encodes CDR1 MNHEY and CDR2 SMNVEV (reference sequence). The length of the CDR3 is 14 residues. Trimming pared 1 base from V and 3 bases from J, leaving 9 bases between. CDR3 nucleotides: TGTGCCAGCAGTTTATTGGGGCTTGAAGAGACCCAGTACTTC. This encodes CASSLLGLEETQYF.

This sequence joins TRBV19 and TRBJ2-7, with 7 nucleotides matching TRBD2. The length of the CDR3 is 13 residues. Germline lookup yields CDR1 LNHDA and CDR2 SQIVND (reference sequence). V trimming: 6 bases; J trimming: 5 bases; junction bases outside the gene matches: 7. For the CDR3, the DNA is TGTGCCAGTAGGCGGGGGTTGGGCGACGAGCAGTACTTC. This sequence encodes CASRRGLGDEQYF.

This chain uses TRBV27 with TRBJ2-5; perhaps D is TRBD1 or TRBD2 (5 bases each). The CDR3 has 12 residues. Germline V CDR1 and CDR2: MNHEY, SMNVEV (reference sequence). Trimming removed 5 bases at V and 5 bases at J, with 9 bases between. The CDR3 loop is CASSGGWETQYF. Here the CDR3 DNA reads TGTGCCAGCAGTGGGGGATGGGAGACCCAGTACTTC.

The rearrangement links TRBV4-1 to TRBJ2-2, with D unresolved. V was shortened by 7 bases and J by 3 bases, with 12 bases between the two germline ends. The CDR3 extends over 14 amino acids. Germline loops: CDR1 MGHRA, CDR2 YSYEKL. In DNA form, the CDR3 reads TGCGCCAGCATGGTATCGTGGGACACCGGGGAGCTGTTTTTT. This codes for CASMVSWDTGELFF.

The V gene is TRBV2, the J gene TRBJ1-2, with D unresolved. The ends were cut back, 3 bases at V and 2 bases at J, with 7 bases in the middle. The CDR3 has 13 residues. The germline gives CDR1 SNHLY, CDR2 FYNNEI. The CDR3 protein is CASSDGRNYGYTF. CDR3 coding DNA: TGTGCCAGCAGTGATGGCAGAAACTATGGCTACACCTTC.

This CDR3 reads CANLTGELFF. CDR3 coding DNA: TGCGCCAACCTCACCGGGGAGCTGTTTTTT. The rearrangement joins TRBV5-1 to TRBJ2-2; D remains ambiguous. The CDR3 runs to 10 residues. The germline CDR1 and CDR2 sequences are SGHRS and YFSETQ. V was pared by 9 bases and J by 4 bases, with 4 bases between.

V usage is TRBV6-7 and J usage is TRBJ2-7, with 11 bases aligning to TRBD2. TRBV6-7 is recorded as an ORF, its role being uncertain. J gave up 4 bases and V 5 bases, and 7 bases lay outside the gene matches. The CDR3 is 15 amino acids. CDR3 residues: CASSPTGLAAYEQYF. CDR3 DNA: TGTGCCAGCAGTCCCACGGGACTAGCGGCATACGAGCAGTACTTC.

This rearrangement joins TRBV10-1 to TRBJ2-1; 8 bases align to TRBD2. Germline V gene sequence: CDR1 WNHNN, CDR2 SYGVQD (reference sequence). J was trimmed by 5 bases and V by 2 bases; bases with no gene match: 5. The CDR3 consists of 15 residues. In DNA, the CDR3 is TGCGCCAGCAGTGAGAGGCTAGCGGGTAACAATGAGCAGTTCTTC. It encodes CASSERLAGNNEQFF.

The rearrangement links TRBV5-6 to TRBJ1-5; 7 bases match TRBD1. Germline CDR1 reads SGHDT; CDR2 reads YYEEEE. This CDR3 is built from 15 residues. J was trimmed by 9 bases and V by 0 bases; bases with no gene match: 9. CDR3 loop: CASSLAAGGSPPQHF. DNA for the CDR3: TGTGCCAGCAGCTTGGCGGCAGGGGGATCGCCGCCCCAGCATTTT.

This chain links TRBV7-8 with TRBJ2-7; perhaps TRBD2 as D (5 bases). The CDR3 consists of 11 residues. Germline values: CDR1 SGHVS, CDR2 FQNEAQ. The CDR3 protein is CASTAGYEQYF. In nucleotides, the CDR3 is TGTGCATCCACGGCGGGCTACGAGCAGTACTTC.

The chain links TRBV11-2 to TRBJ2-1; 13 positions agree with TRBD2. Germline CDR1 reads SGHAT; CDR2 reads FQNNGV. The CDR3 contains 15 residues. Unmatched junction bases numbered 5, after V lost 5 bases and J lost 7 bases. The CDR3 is CASSRTSGRNNEQFF. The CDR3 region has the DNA TGTGCCAGCAGCCGGACTAGCGGGAGAAATAATGAGCAGTTCTTC.

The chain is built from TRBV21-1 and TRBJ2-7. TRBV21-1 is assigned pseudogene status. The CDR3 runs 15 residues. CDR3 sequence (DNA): TGTGCCAGCAGCAAAGCGCCCCAGGGACCTTACGAGCAGTACTTC. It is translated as CASSKAPQGPYEQYF.

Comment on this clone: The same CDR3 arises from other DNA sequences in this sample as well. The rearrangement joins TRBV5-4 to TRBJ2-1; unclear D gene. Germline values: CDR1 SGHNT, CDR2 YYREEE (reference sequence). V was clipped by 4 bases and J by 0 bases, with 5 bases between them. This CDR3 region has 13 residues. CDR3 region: CASSPTSYNEQFF. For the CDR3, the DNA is TGTGCCAGCAGCCCGACCTCCTACAATGAGCAGTTCTTC.

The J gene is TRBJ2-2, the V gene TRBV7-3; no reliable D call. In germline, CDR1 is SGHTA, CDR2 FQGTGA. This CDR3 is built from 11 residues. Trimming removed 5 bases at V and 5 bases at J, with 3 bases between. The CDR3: CASSQTGELFF. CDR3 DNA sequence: TGTGCCAGCAGCCAAACCGGGGAGCTGTTTTTT.

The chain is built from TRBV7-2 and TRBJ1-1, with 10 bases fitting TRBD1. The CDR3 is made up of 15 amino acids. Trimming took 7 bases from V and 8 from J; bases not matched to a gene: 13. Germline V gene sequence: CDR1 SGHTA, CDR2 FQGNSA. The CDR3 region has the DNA TGTGCCAGCACTCCCTCCCTTGGGGACAGGGGAGAAGCTTTCTTT. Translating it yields CASTPSLGDRGEAFF.

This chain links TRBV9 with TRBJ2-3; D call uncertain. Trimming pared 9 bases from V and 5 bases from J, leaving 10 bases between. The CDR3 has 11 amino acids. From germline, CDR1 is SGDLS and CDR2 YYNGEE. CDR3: CATWTKDTQYF. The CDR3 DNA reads TGTGCCACCTGGACGAAAGATACGCAGTATTTT.

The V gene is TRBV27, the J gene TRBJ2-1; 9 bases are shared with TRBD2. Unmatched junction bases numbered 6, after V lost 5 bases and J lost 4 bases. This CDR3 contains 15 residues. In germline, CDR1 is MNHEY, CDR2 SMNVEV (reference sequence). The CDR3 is CASSTLSGSYNEQFF. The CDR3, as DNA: TGTGCCAGCAGTACCCTTAGCGGGAGTTACAATGAGCAGTTCTTC.

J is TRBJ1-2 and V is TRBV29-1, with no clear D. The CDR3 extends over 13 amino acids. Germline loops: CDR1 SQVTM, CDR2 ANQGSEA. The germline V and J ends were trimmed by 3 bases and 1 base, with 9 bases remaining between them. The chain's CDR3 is CSVEREDNYGYTF. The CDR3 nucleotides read TGCAGCGTTGAGAGGGAGGATAACTATGGCTACACCTTC.

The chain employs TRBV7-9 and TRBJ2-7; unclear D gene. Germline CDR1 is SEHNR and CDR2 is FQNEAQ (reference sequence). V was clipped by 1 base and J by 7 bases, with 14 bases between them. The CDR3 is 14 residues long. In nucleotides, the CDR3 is TGTGCCAGCAGCTTAGAAGCAGGCTTGGGAGAGCAGTACTTC. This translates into CASSLEAGLGEQYF.

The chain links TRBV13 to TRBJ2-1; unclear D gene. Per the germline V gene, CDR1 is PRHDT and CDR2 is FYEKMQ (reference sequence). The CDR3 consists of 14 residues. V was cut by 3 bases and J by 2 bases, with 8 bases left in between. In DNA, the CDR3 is TGTGCCAGCAGCTTGGGCCTTGCCTACAATGAGCAGTTCTTC. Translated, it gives CASSLGLAYNEQFF.

As DNA, the CDR3 is TGCAGCGTTGAAGGGGAAATAGCGGGAGCGCCAGATACGCAGTATTTT. Protein: CSVEGEIAGAPDTQYF. The chain combines TRBV29-1 with TRBJ2-3, with 9 bases identical to TRBD2. V gave up 1 base and J gave up 4 bases; unmatched junction bases: 9. The CDR3 consists of 16 residues. Germline lookup yields CDR1 SQVTM and CDR2 ANQGSEA.

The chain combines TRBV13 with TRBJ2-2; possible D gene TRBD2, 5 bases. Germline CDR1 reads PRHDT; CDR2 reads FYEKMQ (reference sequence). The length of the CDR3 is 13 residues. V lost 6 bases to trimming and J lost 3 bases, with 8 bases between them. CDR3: CASRLEYTGELFF. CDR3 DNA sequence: TGTGCCAGCAGACTAGAGTACACCGGGGAGCTGTTTTTT. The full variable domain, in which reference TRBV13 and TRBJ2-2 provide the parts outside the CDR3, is AAGVIQSPRHLIKEKRETATLKCYPIPRHDTVYWYQQGPGQDPQFLISFYEKMQSDKGSIPDRFSAQQFSDYHSELNMSSLELGDSALYFCASRLEYTGELFFGEGSRLTVL.

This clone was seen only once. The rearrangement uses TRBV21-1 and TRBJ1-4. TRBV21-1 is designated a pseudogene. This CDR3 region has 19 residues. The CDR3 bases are TGTGCCAGCACCAGAAGAGGGGACGGCCCGCTGCGAGGGAGTGAAAAACTGTTTTTT. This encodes CASTRRGDGPLRGSEKLFF.

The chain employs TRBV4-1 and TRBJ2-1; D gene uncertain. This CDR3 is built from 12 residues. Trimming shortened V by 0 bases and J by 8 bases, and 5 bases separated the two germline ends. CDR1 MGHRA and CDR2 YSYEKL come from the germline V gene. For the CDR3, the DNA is TGCGCCAGCAGCCAAGACCGGGATGAGCAGTTCTTC. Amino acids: CASSQDRDEQFF.

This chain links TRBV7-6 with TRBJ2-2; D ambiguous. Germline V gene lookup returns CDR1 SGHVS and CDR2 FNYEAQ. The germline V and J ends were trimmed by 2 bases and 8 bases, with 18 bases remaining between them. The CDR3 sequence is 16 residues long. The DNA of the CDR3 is TGTGCCAGCAGCTTAAACCTGTCCCCCAATTCTGGGGAGCTGTTTTTT. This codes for CASSLNLSPNSGELFF.

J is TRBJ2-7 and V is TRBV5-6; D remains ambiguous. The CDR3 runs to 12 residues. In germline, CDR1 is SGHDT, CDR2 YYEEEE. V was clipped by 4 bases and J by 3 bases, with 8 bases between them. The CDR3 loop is CASSDGLYEQYF. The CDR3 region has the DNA TGTGCCAGCAGCGATGGGCTCTACGAGCAGTACTTC.

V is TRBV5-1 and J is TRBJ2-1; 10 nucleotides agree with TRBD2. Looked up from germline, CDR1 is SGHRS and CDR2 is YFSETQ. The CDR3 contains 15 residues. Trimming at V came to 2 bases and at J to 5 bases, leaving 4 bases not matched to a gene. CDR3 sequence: CASSFTTSGNNEQFF. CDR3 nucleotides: TGCGCCAGCAGCTTCACCACTAGCGGGAACAATGAGCAGTTCTTC.